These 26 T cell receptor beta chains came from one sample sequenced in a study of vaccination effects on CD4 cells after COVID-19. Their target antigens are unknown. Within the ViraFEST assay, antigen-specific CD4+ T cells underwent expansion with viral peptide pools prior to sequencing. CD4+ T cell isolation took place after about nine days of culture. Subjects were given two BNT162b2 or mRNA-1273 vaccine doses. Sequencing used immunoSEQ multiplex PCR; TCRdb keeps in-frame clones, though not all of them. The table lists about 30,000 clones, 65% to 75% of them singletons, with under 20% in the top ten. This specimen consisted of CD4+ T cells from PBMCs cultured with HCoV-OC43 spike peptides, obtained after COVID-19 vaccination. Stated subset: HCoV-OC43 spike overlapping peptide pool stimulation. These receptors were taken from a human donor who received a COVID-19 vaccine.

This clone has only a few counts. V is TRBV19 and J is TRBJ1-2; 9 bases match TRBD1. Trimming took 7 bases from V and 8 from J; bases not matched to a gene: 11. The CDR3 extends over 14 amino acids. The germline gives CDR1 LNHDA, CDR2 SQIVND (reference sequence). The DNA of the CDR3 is TGTGCCAGTACCTCACAGGGGGCATCGCCCGGCTACACCTTC. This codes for CASTSQGASPGYTF.

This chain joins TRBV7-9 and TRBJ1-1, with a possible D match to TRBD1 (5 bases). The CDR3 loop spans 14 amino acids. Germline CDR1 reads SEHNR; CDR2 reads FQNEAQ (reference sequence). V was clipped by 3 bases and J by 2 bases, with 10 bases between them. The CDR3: CASSFSGFNTEAFF. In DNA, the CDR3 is TGTGCCAGCAGCTTCTCAGGGTTTAACACTGAAGCTTTCTTT.

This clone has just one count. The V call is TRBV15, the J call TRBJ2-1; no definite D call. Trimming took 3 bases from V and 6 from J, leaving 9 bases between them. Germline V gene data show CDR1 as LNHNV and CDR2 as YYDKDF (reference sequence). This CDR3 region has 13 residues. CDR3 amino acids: CATSSSLANEQFF. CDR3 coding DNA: TGTGCCACCAGCAGCTCCTTAGCCAATGAGCAGTTCTTC.

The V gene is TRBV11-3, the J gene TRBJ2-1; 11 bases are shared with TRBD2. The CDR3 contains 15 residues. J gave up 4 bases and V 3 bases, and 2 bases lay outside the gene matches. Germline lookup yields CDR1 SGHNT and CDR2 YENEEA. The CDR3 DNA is TGTGCCAGCAGCTTGGGACTAGCGGCGTACAATGAGCAGTTCTTC. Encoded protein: CASSLGLAAYNEQFF.

The CDR3 coding sequence is TGTGCCTGGAGTGTCGGTAGCTCCCCCCAAGAGACCCAGTACTTC. This gives the protein CAWSVGSSPQETQYF. The V gene is TRBV30, the J gene TRBJ2-5, with D unclear. The CDR3 sequence is 15 residues long. V gave up 0 bases and J gave up 1 base, with 12 bases separating them. Looked up from germline, CDR1 is GTSNPN and CDR2 is SVGIG (reference sequence).

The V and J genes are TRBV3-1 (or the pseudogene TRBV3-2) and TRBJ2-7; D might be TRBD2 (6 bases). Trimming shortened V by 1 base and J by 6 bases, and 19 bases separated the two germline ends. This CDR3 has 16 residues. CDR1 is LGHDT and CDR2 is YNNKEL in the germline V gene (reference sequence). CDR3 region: CASSQVAGRAAPEQYF. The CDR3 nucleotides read TGTGCCAGCAGCCAAGTAGCCGGGAGAGCTGCCCCCGAGCAGTACTTC.

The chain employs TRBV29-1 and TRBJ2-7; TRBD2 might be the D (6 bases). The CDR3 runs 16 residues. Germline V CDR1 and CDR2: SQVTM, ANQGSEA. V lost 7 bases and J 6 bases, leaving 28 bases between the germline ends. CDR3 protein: CSARDYRWGVSGEQYF. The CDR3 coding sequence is TGCAGCGCGCGAGATTACAGGTGGGGGGTCTCCGGCGAGCAGTACTTC.

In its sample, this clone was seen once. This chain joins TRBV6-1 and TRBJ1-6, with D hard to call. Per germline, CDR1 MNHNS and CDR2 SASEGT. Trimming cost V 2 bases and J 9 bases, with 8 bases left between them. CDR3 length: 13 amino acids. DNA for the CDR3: TGTGCCAGCAGTGAATCAGAGAGTTCACCCCTCCACTTT. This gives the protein CASSESESSPLHF.

CDR3: CASSRSNTDRVLNGYTF. The DNA for the CDR3 is TGTGCCAGCTCACGATCGAACACTGACAGGGTACTAAATGGCTACACCTTC. The chain combines TRBV18 with TRBJ1-2, with TRBD1 identical over 7 bases. V dropped 4 bases and J dropped 6; count of bases not matched to a gene: 17. CDR1 is KGHSH and CDR2 is LQKENI in the germline V gene. The CDR3 length is 17 residues.

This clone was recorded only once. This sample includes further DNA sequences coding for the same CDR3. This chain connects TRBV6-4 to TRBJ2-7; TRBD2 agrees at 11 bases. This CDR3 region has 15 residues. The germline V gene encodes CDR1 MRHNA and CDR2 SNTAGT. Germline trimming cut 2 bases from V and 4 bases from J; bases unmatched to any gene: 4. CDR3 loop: CASSDGTSGSYEQYF. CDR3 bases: TGTGCCAGCAGTGACGGGACTAGCGGCTCTTACGAGCAGTACTTC.

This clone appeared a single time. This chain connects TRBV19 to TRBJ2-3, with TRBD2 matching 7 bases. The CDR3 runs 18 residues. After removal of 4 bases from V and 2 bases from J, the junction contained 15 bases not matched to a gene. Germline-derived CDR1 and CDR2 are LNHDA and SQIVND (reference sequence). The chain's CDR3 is CASSRPGGRPYNTDTQYF. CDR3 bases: TGTGCCAGTAGTAGACCGGGCGGGAGACCTTACAACACAGATACGCAGTATTTT.

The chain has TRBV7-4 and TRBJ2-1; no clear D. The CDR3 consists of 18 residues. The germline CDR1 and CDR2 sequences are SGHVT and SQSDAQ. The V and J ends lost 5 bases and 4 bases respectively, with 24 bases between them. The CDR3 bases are TGTGCCAGCAGCCACCAACGGGTACCCGATTACCTGTACAATGAGCAGTTCTTC. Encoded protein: CASSHQRVPDYLYNEQFF. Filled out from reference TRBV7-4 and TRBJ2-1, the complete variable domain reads GAGVSQSPRYKVAKRGRDVALRCDSISGHVTLYWYRQTLGQGSEVLTYSQSDAQRDKSGRPSGRFSAERPERSVSTLKIQRTEQGDSAVYLCASSHQRVPDYLYNEQFFGPGTRLTVL.

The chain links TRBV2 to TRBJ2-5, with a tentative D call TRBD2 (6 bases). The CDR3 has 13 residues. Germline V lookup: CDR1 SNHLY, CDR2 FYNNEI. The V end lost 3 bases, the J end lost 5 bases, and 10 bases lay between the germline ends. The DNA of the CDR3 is TGTGCCAGCAGTGAGGGGGGACGGGAGACCCAGTACTTC. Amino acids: CASSEGGRETQYF.

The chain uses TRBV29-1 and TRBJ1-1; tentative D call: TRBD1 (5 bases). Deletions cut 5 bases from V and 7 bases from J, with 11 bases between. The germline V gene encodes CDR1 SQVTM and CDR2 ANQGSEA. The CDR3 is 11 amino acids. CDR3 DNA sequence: TGCAGCGTTCGGGACGGAGGTGAAGCTTTCTTT. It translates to CSVRDGGEAFF.

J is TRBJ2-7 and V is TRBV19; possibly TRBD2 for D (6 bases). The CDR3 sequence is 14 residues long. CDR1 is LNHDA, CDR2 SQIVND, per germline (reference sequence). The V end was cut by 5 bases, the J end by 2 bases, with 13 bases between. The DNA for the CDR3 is TGTGCCAGTAGTTCGGCCCCGGGAGCCTACGAGCAGTACTTC. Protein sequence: CASSSAPGAYEQYF.

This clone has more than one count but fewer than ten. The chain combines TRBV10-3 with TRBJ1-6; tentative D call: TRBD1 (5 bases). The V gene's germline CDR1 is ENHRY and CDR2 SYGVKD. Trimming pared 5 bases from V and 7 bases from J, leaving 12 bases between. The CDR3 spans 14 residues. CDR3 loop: CAISPGTGNSPLHF. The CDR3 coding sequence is TGTGCCATCAGTCCCGGGACGGGAAATTCACCCCTCCACTTT.

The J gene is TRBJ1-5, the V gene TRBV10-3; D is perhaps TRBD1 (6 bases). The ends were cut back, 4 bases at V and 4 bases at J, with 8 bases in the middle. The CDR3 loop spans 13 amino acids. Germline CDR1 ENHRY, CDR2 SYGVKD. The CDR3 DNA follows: TGTGCCATCAGTGTACAGGGAAATCAGCCCCAGCATTTT. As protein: CAISVQGNQPQHF.

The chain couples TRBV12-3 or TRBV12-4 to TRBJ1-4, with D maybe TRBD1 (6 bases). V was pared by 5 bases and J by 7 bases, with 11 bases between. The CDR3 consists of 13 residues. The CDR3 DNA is TGTGCCAGCAGTCGCTCAGGGGTTGAAAAACTGTTTTTT. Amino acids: CASSRSGVEKLFF.

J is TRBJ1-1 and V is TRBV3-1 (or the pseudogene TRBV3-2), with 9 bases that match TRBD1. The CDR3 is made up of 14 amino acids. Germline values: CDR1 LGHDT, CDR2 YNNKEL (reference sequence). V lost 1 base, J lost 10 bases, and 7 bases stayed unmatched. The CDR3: CASSQGLTGGSAFF. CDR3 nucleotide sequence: TGTGCCAGCAGCCAAGGGTTGACAGGGGGTTCAGCTTTCTTT.

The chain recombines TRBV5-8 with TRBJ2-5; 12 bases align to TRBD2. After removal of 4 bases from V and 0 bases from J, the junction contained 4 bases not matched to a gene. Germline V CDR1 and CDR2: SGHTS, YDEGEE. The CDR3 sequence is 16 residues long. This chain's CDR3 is CASSPGLAGHQETQYF. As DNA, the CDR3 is TGTGCCAGCAGCCCCGGACTAGCGGGGCACCAAGAGACCCAGTACTTC.

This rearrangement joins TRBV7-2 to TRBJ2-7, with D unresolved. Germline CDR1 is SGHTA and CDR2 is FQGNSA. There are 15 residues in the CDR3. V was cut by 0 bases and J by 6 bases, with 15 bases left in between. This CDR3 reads CASSLARPRPSEQYF. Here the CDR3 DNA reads TGTGCCAGCAGCTTAGCGCGTCCGCGGCCTTCCGAGCAGTACTTC.

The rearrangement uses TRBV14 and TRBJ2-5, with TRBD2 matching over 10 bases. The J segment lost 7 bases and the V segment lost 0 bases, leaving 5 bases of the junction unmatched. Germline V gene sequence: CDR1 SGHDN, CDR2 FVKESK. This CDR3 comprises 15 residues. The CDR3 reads CASSQDLAGAGTQYF. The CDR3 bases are TGTGCCAGCAGCCAAGACCTAGCGGGGGCAGGGACCCAGTACTTC.

The CDR3 region has the DNA TGTGCCAGCAGTGAGGGGCTCACCGATAATCAGCCCCAGCATTTT. Protein product: CASSEGLTDNQPQHF. The chain recombines TRBV2 with TRBJ1-5; tentatively, D is TRBD1 (5 bases). Per germline, CDR1 SNHLY and CDR2 FYNNEI. The CDR3 is 15 amino acids. V was pared by 3 bases and J by 4 bases, with 13 bases between.

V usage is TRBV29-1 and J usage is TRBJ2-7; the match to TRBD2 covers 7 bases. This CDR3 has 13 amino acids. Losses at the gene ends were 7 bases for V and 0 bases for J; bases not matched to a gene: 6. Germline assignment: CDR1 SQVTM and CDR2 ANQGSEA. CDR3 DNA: TGCAGCGCTGGGGGGGGGAGCTCCTACGAGCAGTACTTC. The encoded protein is CSAGGGSSYEQYF.

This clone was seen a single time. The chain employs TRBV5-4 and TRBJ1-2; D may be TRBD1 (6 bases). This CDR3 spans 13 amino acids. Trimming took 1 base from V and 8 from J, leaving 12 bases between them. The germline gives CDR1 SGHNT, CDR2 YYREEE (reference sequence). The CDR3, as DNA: TGTGCCAGCAGCTTGCCGACAGGACGGGGCTACACCTTC. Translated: CASSLPTGRGYTF.

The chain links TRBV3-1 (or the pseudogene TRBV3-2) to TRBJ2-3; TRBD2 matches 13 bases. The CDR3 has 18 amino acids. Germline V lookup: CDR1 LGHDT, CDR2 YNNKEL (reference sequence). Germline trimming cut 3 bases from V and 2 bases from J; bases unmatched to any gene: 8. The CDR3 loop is CASSQNPTSGRSTDTQYF. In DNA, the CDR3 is TGTGCCAGCAGCCAGAACCCGACTAGCGGGAGGTCCACAGATACGCAGTATTTT.